This passage covers 8 T cell receptor beta chains from one sample sequenced in a study of early T cells in non-severe SARS-CoV-2 infection. Via MiXCR, TCRdb re-called the 5' RACE reads, giving one row per CDR3 protein. The table shows more than 50,000 distinct CDR3 sequences, with 9% to 15% occurring only once. The source material was whole blood, sampled at baseline. The receptors originated from an adult who was a healthcare worker with PCR-confirmed SARS-CoV-2 infection or an uninfected control (not recorded which).

This clonotype came up a few times. The J gene is TRBJ2-7, the V gene TRBV7-2; TRBD2 matches at 12 bases. Looked up from germline, CDR1 is SGHTA and CDR2 is FQGNSA. Unmatched junction bases numbered 9, after V lost 5 bases and J lost 7 bases. This CDR3 comprises 15 residues. CDR3 coding DNA: TGTGCCAGCAGCGCCCGACTAGCGGGAGTGCGAGAGCAGTACTTC. It translates to CASSARLAGVREQYF.

J is TRBJ1-3 and V is TRBV7-6; D unresolved. There are 13 residues in the CDR3. CDR1 and CDR2 from the germline V gene are SGHVS and FNYEAQ. Trimming pared 4 bases from V and 4 bases from J, leaving 8 bases between. As DNA, the CDR3 is TGTGCCAGCAGCTCTCGGGAAGGAAACACCATATATTTT. Translated, it gives CASSSREGNTIYF.

This clonotype was seen many times. The chain links TRBV29-1 to TRBJ2-1; D might be TRBD2 (6 bases). V shed 3 bases and J shed 9 bases, with 15 bases lying between them. The germline gives CDR1 SQVTM, CDR2 ANQGSEA. This CDR3 spans 13 amino acids. The CDR3 DNA reads TGCAGCGTTGAGGTCGGGAGCTGGGGTGAGCAGTTCTTC. Amino acids: CSVEVGSWGEQFF.

The chain joins TRBV20-1 to TRBJ1-1, with 9 bases aligning to TRBD1. Germline-derived CDR1 and CDR2 are DFQATT and SNEGSKA (reference sequence). Trimming took 4 bases from V and 7 from J; bases not matched to a gene: 10. This CDR3 region has 14 residues. The CDR3 DNA follows: TGCAGTGCTAAAAAAACAGGGGGCGCGTTTGAAGCTTTCTTT. Its translation is CSAKKTGGAFEAFF.

Ten or more counts support this clonotype. This sequence joins TRBV2 and TRBJ2-2, with D tentatively TRBD2 (5 bases). Germline V lookup: CDR1 SNHLY, CDR2 FYNNEI. The V end lost 4 bases, the J end lost 0 bases, and 9 bases lay between the germline ends. The CDR3 has 15 amino acids. In nucleotides, the CDR3 is TGTGCCAGCAGTGGCCGGGGTCCGAACACCGGGGAGCTGTTTTTT. Protein sequence: CASSGRGPNTGELFF. Full variable domain (missing parts from reference TRBV2 and TRBJ2-2): EPEVTQTPSHQVTQMGQEVILRCVPISNHLYFYWYRQILGQKVEFLVSFYNNEISEKSEIFDDQFSVERPDGSNFTLKIRSTKLEDSAMYFCASSGRGPNTGELFFGEGSRLTVL.

The sample holds many counts of this clonotype. This CDR3 reads CASSRPGQIYGYTF. The CDR3 DNA reads TGTGCCAGCAGCCGTCCGGGACAAATCTATGGCTACACCTTC. The chain employs TRBV5-4 and TRBJ1-2, with D perhaps matching TRBD1 (6 bases). The CDR3 has 14 amino acids. V was shortened by 4 bases and J by 4 bases, with 14 bases between the two germline ends. Germline-derived CDR1 and CDR2 are SGHNT and YYREEE (reference sequence).

This clonotype showed up many times. The chain recombines TRBV28 with TRBJ2-3; a possible D gene is TRBD2 (5 bases). Looked up from germline, CDR1 is MDHEN and CDR2 is SYDVKM. Trimming cost V 2 bases and J 4 bases, with 13 bases left between them. The CDR3 is 15 residues long. The DNA of the CDR3 is TGTGCCAGCAGTTTACGGGGTGCTGGGGCAGATACGCAGTATTTT. This gives the protein CASSLRGAGADTQYF.

This clonotype showed up just once. The chain recombines TRBV7-2 with TRBJ1-2; D is perhaps TRBD1 (6 bases). Germline V CDR1 and CDR2: SGHTA, FQGNSA. The CDR3 covers 15 residues. The V end was cut by 4 bases, the J end by 4 bases, with 16 bases between. CDR3 in amino acids: CASSSYRTESYGYTF. CDR3 DNA sequence: TGTGCCAGCAGCTCATACCGGACAGAGAGCTATGGCTACACCTTC.